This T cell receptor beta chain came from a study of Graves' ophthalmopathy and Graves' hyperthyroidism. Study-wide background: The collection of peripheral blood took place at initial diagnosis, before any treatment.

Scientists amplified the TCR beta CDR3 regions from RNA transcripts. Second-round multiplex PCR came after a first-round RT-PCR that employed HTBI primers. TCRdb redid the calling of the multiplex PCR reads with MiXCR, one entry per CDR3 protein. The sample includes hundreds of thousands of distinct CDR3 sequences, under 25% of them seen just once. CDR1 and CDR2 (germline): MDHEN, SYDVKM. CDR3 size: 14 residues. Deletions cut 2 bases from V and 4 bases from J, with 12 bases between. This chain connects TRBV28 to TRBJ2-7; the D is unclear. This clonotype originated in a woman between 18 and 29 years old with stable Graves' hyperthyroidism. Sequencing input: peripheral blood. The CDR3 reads CASSLLGRSYEQYF. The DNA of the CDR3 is TGTGCCAGCAGTTTACTGGGAAGGTCTTACGAGCAGTACTTC.